This TCR beta chain comes out of a study of T cell repertoires in cytomegalovirus infection. Study summary: In the study, CMV epitopes included recently identified HLA-C-restricted and well-studied HLA-B-restricted ones. Matching HLA type, along with CMV infection, was indicated by public TCR beta signatures.

CDR1 is LGHNA and CDR2 is YNFKEQ in the germline V gene. V gave up 0 bases and J gave up 4 bases, with 7 bases separating them. CDR3 length: 13 residues. Details on this clonotype: Antigen specificity is unknown.

TCRdb passed the reads through MiXCR, listing each CDR3 protein once. The sample contains approximately 100,000 distinct CDR3 sequences, roughly 40% of which appear only once. Whole-study findings and limits: Totalled public TCR beta family frequency picked out people who carried CMV plus the relevant HLA. HLA-C-restricted CMV clonotypes gave the most frequent clonotype in two of eight donors.

The chain uses TRBV4-2 and TRBJ2-7; tentative D call: TRBD2 (6 bases). Sequencing was performed on CD8+ T cells from cultured PBMCs, taken from culture after CMV antigen stimulation. This receptor was obtained from a human donor in good health (CMV status not recorded). Some clones in this sample may be carry-over from other donors' samples. CDR3 loop: CASSQEEGYEQYF. CDR3 nucleotide sequence: TGTGCCAGCAGCCAAGAGGAGGGGTACGAGCAGTACTTC.